These T cell receptor beta chains were read from a single sample in a study of blood T cell repertoires in COVID-19. Method: immunoSEQ multiplex PCR; TCRdb's copy keeps in-frame clones and lacks some. The repertoire holds about 200,000 clones, with about 83% as singletons. The sample comprised peripheral blood. These TCRs come from a man aged 60-69 years who had recovered from COVID-19. The CDR3 runs from the conserved cysteine through the conserved F or W. The D gene is left open where the match is weak. Size values are once, few and many counts, or a class for expanded clones, and some rows have none.

CDR3aa: CASSPDRGKINQPQHF
CDR3nt: TGTGCCAGCAGCCCGGACAGGGGGAAAATAAATCAGCCCCAGCATTTT
v_gene: TRBV5-8
j_gene: TRBJ1-5
d_gene: TRBD1
abundance: once

CDR3aa: CASSGQTNEKLFF
CDR3nt: TGTGCCAGCTCGGGCCAGACTAATGAAAAACTGTTTTTT
v_gene: TRBV18
j_gene: TRBJ1-4
d_gene: .
abundance: .

CDR3aa: CATSDPAGTEAFF
CDR3nt: TGTGCCACCAGTGACCCTGCCGGCACTGAAGCTTTCTTT
v_gene: TRBV24-1
j_gene: TRBJ1-1
d_gene: .
abundance: .

CDR3aa: CASKWDRYTEAFF
CDR3nt: TGTGCCAGCAAATGGGACAGGTACACTGAAGCTTTCTTT
v_gene: TRBV6-5
j_gene: TRBJ1-1
d_gene: TRBD1
abundance: once

CDR3aa: CASRPRGPKDEKLFF
CDR3nt: TGTGCCAGCAGACCCAGGGGGCCGAAGGATGAAAAACTGTTTTTT
v_gene: TRBV6-5
j_gene: TRBJ1-4
d_gene: TRBD1
abundance: .

CDR3aa: CASRQIGGAYNEQFF
CDR3nt: TGTGCCAGCAGACAGATAGGGGGGGCCTACAATGAGCAGTTCTTC
v_gene: TRBV7-3
j_gene: TRBJ2-1
d_gene: .
abundance: .

CDR3aa: CASSQESGRGRYEQYF
CDR3nt: TGTGCCAGCAGCCAAGAGTCGGGCAGGGGACGCTACGAGCAGTACTTC
v_gene: TRBV4-2
j_gene: TRBJ2-7
d_gene: .
abundance: .

CDR3aa: CASSPQGGAGYEQYF
CDR3nt: TGTGCCAGCAGCCCGCAAGGGGGGGCGGGCTACGAGCAGTACTTC
v_gene: TRBV11-2
j_gene: TRBJ2-7
d_gene: .
abundance: .

CDR3aa: CASSPGLAEETQYF
CDR3nt: TGTGCCAGCAGCCCGGGACTAGCTGAAGAGACCCAGTACTTC
v_gene: TRBV5-4
j_gene: TRBJ2-5
d_gene: TRBD2
abundance: .

CDR3aa: CASSQESLVGRNTEAFF
CDR3nt: TGTGCCAGCAGCCAAGAGTCTCTTGTTGGGCGGAACACTGAAGCTTTCTTT
v_gene: TRBV4-2
j_gene: TRBJ1-1
d_gene: .
abundance: .

CDR3aa: CASASSWNTEAFF
CDR3nt: TGTGCCAGCGCGTCATCTTGGAACACTGAAGCTTTCTTT
v_gene: TRBV12-3/TRBV12-4
j_gene: TRBJ1-1
d_gene: .
abundance: .

CDR3aa: CALWAPETQYF
CDR3nt: TGTGCCCTCTGGGCTCCAGAGACCCAGTACTTC
v_gene: TRBV30
j_gene: TRBJ2-5
d_gene: .
abundance: .

CDR3aa: CASSFLTGTGYNEQFF
CDR3nt: TGCGCCAGCAGCTTTCTCACCGGGACAGGGTACAATGAGCAGTTCTTC
v_gene: TRBV5-1
j_gene: TRBJ2-1
d_gene: TRBD1
abundance: .

CDR3aa: CASTPRDTGVWNTEAFF
CDR3nt: TGTGCCAGCACCCCCCGGGACACAGGGGTCTGGAACACTGAAGCTTTCTTT
v_gene: TRBV5-6
j_gene: TRBJ1-1
d_gene: TRBD1
abundance: few

CDR3aa: CASSFGTDSYEQYF
CDR3nt: TGCGCCAGCAGCTTCGGGACTGACTCCTACGAGCAGTACTTC
v_gene: TRBV5-1
j_gene: TRBJ2-7
d_gene: .
abundance: .

CDR3aa: CASEAGQMGYNEQFF
CDR3nt: TGTGCCAGTGAGGCGGGGCAGATGGGGTACAATGAGCAGTTCTTC
v_gene: TRBV19
j_gene: TRBJ2-1
d_gene: .
abundance: once

CDR3aa: CASSLNPGAGANVLTF
CDR3nt: TGTGCCAGCAGCTTAAATCCAGGGGCTGGGGCCAACGTCCTGACTTTC
v_gene: TRBV7-3
j_gene: TRBJ2-6
d_gene: .
abundance: .

CDR3aa: CASSLIQGAGGTQYF
CDR3nt: TGTGCCAGCAGCCTGATACAGGGGGCTGGGGGGACCCAGTACTTC
v_gene: TRBV28
j_gene: TRBJ2-5
d_gene: TRBD1
abundance: .

CDR3aa: CASSRGGYTF
CDR3nt: TGTGCCAGCAGCAGGGGCGGCTACACCTTC
v_gene: TRBV12-3/TRBV12-4
j_gene: TRBJ1-2
d_gene: .
abundance: .

CDR3aa: CASGLIHGTSGNEQFF
CDR3nt: TGTGCTAGTGGTTTGATACATGGGACTAGCGGGAATGAGCAGTTCTTC
v_gene: TRBV12-5
j_gene: TRBJ2-1
d_gene: TRBD2
abundance: .

CDR3aa: CASSYRADTQYF
CDR3nt: TGTGCCAGCAGCTACAGGGCAGATACGCAGTATTTT
v_gene: TRBV7-3
j_gene: TRBJ2-3
d_gene: .
abundance: few

CDR3aa: CASSSPVGGELFF
CDR3nt: TGTGCCAGCAGTTCCCCAGTTGGCGGGGAGCTGTTTTTT
v_gene: TRBV27
j_gene: TRBJ2-2
d_gene: .
abundance: .

CDR3aa: CASSEEGTGVHEQYF
CDR3nt: TGTGCCAGCAGTGAAGAAGGGACAGGGGTCCACGAGCAGTACTTC
v_gene: TRBV6-1
j_gene: TRBJ2-7
d_gene: TRBD1
abundance: .

CDR3aa: CATHSPGLAGFGETQYF
CDR3nt: TGTGCCACCCACTCTCCGGGACTAGCGGGGTTTGGAGAGACCCAGTACTTC
v_gene: TRBV3-1/TRBV3-2
j_gene: TRBJ2-5
d_gene: TRBD2
abundance: .

CDR3aa: CASSQGPSLVAREGNEQFF
CDR3nt: TGCGCCAGCAGCCAAGGCCCCTCGCTGGTAGCCCGGGAGGGCAATGAGCAGTTCTTC
v_gene: TRBV4-1
j_gene: TRBJ2-1
d_gene: TRBD2
abundance: .

CDR3aa: CASGSGGQPQHF
CDR3nt: TGTGCCAGCGGCTCGGGGGGTCAGCCCCAGCATTTT
v_gene: TRBV28
j_gene: TRBJ1-5
d_gene: .
abundance: .

CDR3aa: CASSGGWGGKNNEQFF
CDR3nt: TGTGCCAGTAGTGGAGGCTGGGGGGGAAAGAACAATGAGCAGTTCTTC
v_gene: TRBV19
j_gene: TRBJ2-1
d_gene: TRBD2
abundance: .

CDR3aa: CASSPQAGVGDQPQHF
CDR3nt: TGTGCCAGCTCACCTCAAGCAGGGGTAGGTGATCAGCCCCAGCATTTT
v_gene: TRBV18
j_gene: TRBJ1-5
d_gene: .
abundance: .

CDR3aa: CASSYSTSRGYTF
CDR3nt: TGTGCCAGCAGTTACTCGACCTCTAGGGGCTACACCTTC
v_gene: TRBV6-2/TRBV6-3
j_gene: TRBJ1-2
d_gene: .
abundance: .

CDR3aa: CASKKGLNQPQHF
CDR3nt: TGTGCCAGCAAAAAAGGACTAAATCAGCCCCAGCATTTT
v_gene: TRBV6-5
j_gene: TRBJ1-5
d_gene: .
abundance: .

CDR3aa: CASAHREEKLFF
CDR3nt: TGTGCCAGCGCCCACAGGGAGGAAAAACTGTTTTTT
v_gene: TRBV6-5
j_gene: TRBJ1-4
d_gene: .
abundance: .

CDR3aa: CASSFGGRTNTDTQYF
CDR3nt: TGTGCCAGCAGCTTCGGGGGACGCACGAACACAGATACGCAGTATTTT
v_gene: TRBV7-3
j_gene: TRBJ2-3
d_gene: .
abundance: once

CDR3aa: CASRKMTSGELFF
CDR3nt: TGTGCCAGCAGGAAGATGACATCCGGGGAGCTGTTTTTT
v_gene: TRBV6-5
j_gene: TRBJ2-2
d_gene: .
abundance: once

CDR3aa: CASSRAFEKLFF
CDR3nt: TGTGCCAGCTCCAGGGCTTTTGAAAAACTGTTTTTT
v_gene: TRBV5-6
j_gene: TRBJ1-4
d_gene: .
abundance: .

CDR3aa: CASSPKSEQGAYGYTF
CDR3nt: TGTGCCAGCTCACCAAAGAGCGAACAGGGGGCCTATGGCTACACCTTC
v_gene: TRBV18
j_gene: TRBJ1-2
d_gene: TRBD1
abundance: .

CDR3aa: CASSYYGYSPLHF
CDR3nt: TGTGCCAGCAGCTATTACGGGTATTCACCCCTCCACTTT
v_gene: TRBV3-1/TRBV3-2
j_gene: TRBJ1-6
d_gene: .
abundance: few

CDR3aa: CASSVGDSGGETQYF
CDR3nt: TGTGCCAGCAGCGTAGGAGATAGCGGGGGAGAGACCCAGTACTTC
v_gene: TRBV9
j_gene: TRBJ2-5
d_gene: TRBD2
abundance: .

CDR3aa: CAWSVPTGGAEVAFF
CDR3nt: TGTGCCTGGAGTGTACCAACAGGGGGCGCGGAAGTAGCTTTCTTT
v_gene: TRBV30
j_gene: TRBJ1-1
d_gene: TRBD1
abundance: .

CDR3aa: CSASRGGEAFF
CDR3nt: TGCAGTGCTAGTAGGGGGGGTGAAGCTTTCTTT
v_gene: TRBV20-1
j_gene: TRBJ1-1
d_gene: .
abundance: .

CDR3aa: CASRKTSSYEQYF
CDR3nt: TGTGCCAGCAGAAAGACTAGCTCCTACGAGCAGTACTTC
v_gene: TRBV30
j_gene: TRBJ2-7
d_gene: .
abundance: .

CDR3aa: CASRVQDSHSPLHF
CDR3nt: TGTGCCAGCAGGGTACAGGACAGCCATTCACCCCTCCACTTT
v_gene: TRBV3-1/TRBV3-2
j_gene: TRBJ1-6
d_gene: .
abundance: .

CDR3aa: CASSLAKDFRSYNEQFF
CDR3nt: TGTGCCAGCAGCTTAGCGAAAGACTTCCGCAGCTACAATGAGCAGTTCTTC
v_gene: TRBV7-8
j_gene: TRBJ2-1
d_gene: .
abundance: .

CDR3aa: CASASGGTGELFF
CDR3nt: TGTGCCAGCGCCTCAGGGGGTACCGGGGAGCTGTTTTTT
v_gene: TRBV6-5
j_gene: TRBJ2-2
d_gene: TRBD1
abundance: .

CDR3aa: CASSLGGPPREQYF
CDR3nt: TGTGCCAGTAGTCTCGGTGGGCCTCCGAGGGAGCAGTATTTT
v_gene: TRBV19
j_gene: TRBJ2-3
d_gene: .
abundance: .

CDR3aa: CASSPYPGSYEQYF
CDR3nt: TGTGCCAGCAGCCCTTACCCCGGGAGCTACGAGCAGTACTTC
v_gene: TRBV5-6
j_gene: TRBJ2-7
d_gene: .
abundance: once

CDR3aa: CASSLGGGPHQPQHF
CDR3nt: TGTGCCAGCAGCTTAGGGGGGGGGCCCCATCAGCCCCAGCATTTT
v_gene: TRBV7-9
j_gene: TRBJ1-5
d_gene: .
abundance: .

CDR3aa: CASSYPLGGSRDHEQYF
CDR3nt: TGTGCCAGCAGTTACCCTCTGGGCGGGAGCAGGGACCACGAGCAGTACTTC
v_gene: TRBV6-2/TRBV6-3
j_gene: TRBJ2-7
d_gene: TRBD2
abundance: .

CDR3aa: CSVSSTGEHEQYF
CDR3nt: TGCAGCGTTTCATCGACAGGGGAGCACGAGCAGTACTTC
v_gene: TRBV29-1
j_gene: TRBJ2-7
d_gene: TRBD1
abundance: .

CDR3aa: CATSRGLAGRNEQFF
CDR3nt: TGTGCCACCAGCAGGGGACTAGCGGGGCGCAATGAGCAGTTCTTC
v_gene: TRBV15
j_gene: TRBJ2-1
d_gene: TRBD2
abundance: .

CDR3aa: CASNTGGAGRNEQFF
CDR3nt: TGTGCCAGTAACACCGGGGGGGCCGGAAGGAATGAGCAGTTCTTC
v_gene: TRBV7-2
j_gene: TRBJ2-1
d_gene: TRBD2
abundance: once

CDR3aa: CASSQLEGTYEQYF
CDR3nt: TGTGCCAGCAGCCAACTAGAGGGCACCTACGAGCAGTACTTC
v_gene: TRBV14
j_gene: TRBJ2-7
d_gene: .
abundance: .

CDR3aa: CASSRSGSIYEQFF
CDR3nt: TGTGCCAGCAGTCGGAGCGGGAGTATCTATGAGCAGTTCTTC
v_gene: TRBV6-4
j_gene: TRBJ2-1
d_gene: TRBD2
abundance: few

CDR3aa: CASSQVTTGWGGEGTQYF
CDR3nt: TGTGCCAGCAGCCAAGTTACCACCGGTTGGGGGGGCGAAGGGACCCAGTACTTC
v_gene: TRBV4-2
j_gene: TRBJ2-5
d_gene: .
abundance: .

CDR3aa: CASSKTSGRDGDTQYF
CDR3nt: TGTGCCAGCAGCAAGACTAGCGGGAGGGACGGGGATACGCAGTATTTT
v_gene: TRBV7-9
j_gene: TRBJ2-3
d_gene: TRBD2
abundance: .